These T cell receptor beta chains were read from a single sample in a study of OX40 agonist ivuxolimab in advanced cancers. The method was immunoSEQ multiplex PCR; TCRdb's version includes in-frame clones alone and lacks a portion of them. The data show approximately 70,000 clones, with about nine tenths seen just once and under 3.5% held by the top ten. The material sequenced was CD4+ or CD8+ T cells sorted from blood, taken in a trial of the OX40 agonist ivuxolimab. These receptors all stem from an adult with an advanced solid tumor such as melanoma, head and neck, liver or kidney cancer. The CDR3 runs from the conserved cysteine through the conserved F or W. The order of the fields is clone size, D gene, J gene, V gene, CDR3 protein, CDR3 DNA. D genes are given only for firm matches. Clone size is stated in some rows and not others, as once, few, many or a class when expanded.

>.|.|TRBJ2-7|TRBV9
CASYEQYF
TGTGCCAGCTACGAGCAGTACTTC
>.|.|TRBJ1-2|TRBV6-5
CASRIVGGADYGYTF
TGTGCCAGCAGAATCGTGGGGGGCGCGGACTATGGCTACACCTTC
>.|.|TRBJ1-1|TRBV2
CASSVEGLTEAFF
TGTGCCAGCAGTGTGGAGGGTTTGACTGAAGCTTTCTTT
>.|.|TRBJ2-7|TRBV18
CASSQGRSSYEQYF
TGTGCCAGCTCACAAGGCAGAAGCTCCTACGAGCAGTACTTC
>.|.|TRBJ2-2|TRBV10-3
CAITKGESNTGELFF
TGTGCCATCACCAAAGGGGAATCGAACACCGGGGAGCTGTTTTTT
>once|TRBD1|TRBJ1-3|TRBV7-9
CASSSSGGENTIYF
TGTGCCAGCAGCTCATCAGGGGGGGAGAACACCATATATTTT
>.|.|TRBJ2-7|TRBV5-1
CASSLALYEQYF
TGTGCCAGCAGCTTAGCCCTCTACGAGCAGTACTTC
>once|.|TRBJ2-3|TRBV5-6
CASSSFLRRDTQYF
TGTGCCAGCAGCTCCTTTTTAAGGAGGGATACGCAGTATTTT
>.|TRBD1|TRBJ2-7|TRBV25-1
CASSELGTGGDEQYF
TGTGCCAGCAGTGAATTAGGGACAGGGGGAGACGAGCAGTACTTC
>.|.|TRBJ1-3|TRBV6-5
CASSRGQGNTIYF
TGTGCCAGCAGTCGTGGACAGGGAAACACCATATATTTT
>.|.|TRBJ2-1|TRBV28
CASSLPTENEQFF
TGTGCCAGCAGTCTCCCGACAGAGAATGAGCAGTTCTTC
>.|.|TRBJ1-5|TRBV6-5
CASSYSAGDQPQHF
TGTGCCAGCAGTTACTCTGCGGGGGACCAGCCCCAGCATTTT
>.|.|TRBJ1-4|TRBV5-1
CASSLGDLGEKLFF
TGCGCCAGCAGCTTGGGGGACTTAGGCGAAAAACTGTTTTTT
>few|.|TRBJ2-5|TRBV25-1
CASSAFSGAASRTQYF
TGTGCCAGCAGTGCGTTTTCGGGCGCCGCTTCGCGGACCCAGTACTTC
>.|.|TRBJ1-2|TRBV5-4
CASSPDGPYGYTF
TGTGCCAGCAGCCCGGACGGCCCGTATGGCTACACCTTC
>.|TRBD2|TRBJ2-3|TRBV10-3
CAISGTSGASSTDTQYF
TGTGCCATCAGCGGGACTAGCGGGGCTTCTAGCACAGATACGCAGTATTTT
>.|.|TRBJ2-3|TRBV15
CATSRSSEHTQYF
TGTGCCACCAGCAGATCTAGCGAGCATACGCAGTATTTT
>once|.|TRBJ1-2|TRBV25-1
CASSGNVAAYTF
TGTGCCAGCAGTGGTAACGTGGCGGCCTACACCTTC
>.|.|TRBJ1-2|TRBV14
CASSRRQGEYYGYTF
TGTGCCAGCAGCCGCCGGCAGGGCGAGTACTATGGCTACACCTTC
>.|TRBD1|TRBJ2-1|TRBV5-1
CASSTGTGGEYNEQFF
TGCGCCAGCAGCACCGGGACAGGGGGCGAGTACAATGAGCAGTTCTTC
>.|.|TRBJ1-5|TRBV5-5
CASSPELRSVNQPQHF
TGTGCCAGCAGCCCAGAACTCAGATCGGTGAATCAGCCCCAGCATTTT
>.|.|TRBJ1-5|TRBV4-3
CASSLGRDGPPQHF
TGCGCCAGCAGCCTCGGACGGGATGGGCCGCCCCAGCATTTT
>few|.|TRBJ1-6|TRBV19
CASSLSTGTLNSPLHF
TGTGCCAGTAGTCTCTCTACCGGGACACTCAATTCACCCCTCCACTTT
>.|.|TRBJ2-7|TRBV2
CASSGEGNEQYF
TGTGCCAGCAGCGGAGAGGGCAACGAGCAGTACTTC
>.|.|TRBJ2-7|TRBV7-8
CASSLLLATGYEQYF
TGTGCCAGCAGCTTACTTCTAGCAACCGGCTACGAGCAGTACTTC
>.|TRBD2|TRBJ2-5|TRBV29-1
CSVAQRLAQYVQTQYF
TGCAGCGTCGCCCAGAGACTAGCCCAATACGTCCAGACCCAGTACTTC
>.|.|TRBJ2-5|TRBV19
CASSERETQYF
TGTGCCAGTAGTGAGAGGGAGACCCAGTACTTC
>.|.|TRBJ1-6|TRBV6-1
CASSDRYNSPLHF
TGTGCCAGCAGTGACAGGTATAATTCACCCCTCCACTTT
>.|.|TRBJ2-5|TRBV2
CASSEAERVWASQETQYF
TGTGCCAGCAGTGAAGCAGAACGGGTTTGGGCCTCCCAAGAGACCCAGTACTTC
>.|.|TRBJ2-7|TRBV7-2
CASGLGVEQYF
TGTGCTAGTGGTCTCGGCGTCGAGCAGTACTTC
>.|.|TRBJ2-7|TRBV4-2
CASSLSPGLLGDEQYF
TGTGCCAGCAGCCTTTCGCCGGGTCTCCTTGGGGACGAGCAGTACTTC
>.|TRBD1|TRBJ1-1|TRBV5-1
CASSSRTGRTTEAFF
TGCGCCAGCAGCTCTCGGACAGGGCGGACCACTGAAGCTTTCTTT
>once|.|TRBJ1-3|TRBV28
CASVGEAGNTIYF
TGTGCCAGCGTGGGGGAGGCTGGAAACACCATATATTTT
>few|.|TRBJ1-2|TRBV5-4
CASSLDRTTNYGYTF
TGTGCCAGCAGCCTTGACAGAACCACTAACTATGGCTACACCTTC
>once|TRBD1|TRBJ1-4|TRBV5-5
CASSPLGQGSSSNEKLFF
TGTGCCAGCAGCCCCCTCGGACAGGGGTCCTCCTCGAATGAAAAACTGTTTTTT
>few|.|TRBJ1-6|TRBV2
CASRADFNSPLHF
TGTGCCAGCAGGGCAGATTTCAATTCACCCCTCCACTTT
>few|.|TRBJ2-3|TRBV19
CASLAEPDTQYF
TGTGCCAGCCTGGCCGAACCAGATACGCAGTATTTT
>.|.|TRBJ1-2|TRBV19
CASSRTRGNYGYTF
TGTGCCAGTAGTAGGACGAGGGGGAACTATGGCTACACCTTC
>.|TRBD1|TRBJ2-7|TRBV7-9
CASSSGDRVYEQYF
TGTGCCAGCAGCTCCGGGGACAGGGTCTACGAGCAGTACTTC
>.|.|TRBJ2-1|TRBV5-1
CASSLAETGGSAMQQFF
TGCGCCAGCAGCTTGGCCGAGACAGGTGGGAGCGCAATGCAGCAGTTCTTC
>once|TRBD1|TRBJ1-2|TRBV9
CASSAKTGGHGYTF
TGTGCCAGCAGCGCGAAGACAGGGGGTCATGGCTACACCTTC
>.|.|TRBJ1-2|TRBV30
CAWSGIAGAAGYTF
TGTGCCTGGAGTGGGATAGCGGGGGCAGCTGGCTACACCTTC
>.|TRBD1|TRBJ2-7|TRBV29-1
CSVERTGNEQYF
TGCAGCGTTGAAAGGACAGGGAACGAGCAGTACTTC
>.|TRBD2|TRBJ2-7|TRBV4-1
CASSQDPGGTYEQYF
TGCGCCAGCAGCCAAGATCCGGGGGGTACCTACGAGCAGTACTTC
>.|.|TRBJ2-2|TRBV6-1
CASSGPSTGELFF
TGTGCCAGCAGTGGCCCAAGCACCGGGGAGCTGTTTTTT